Following are 21 T cell receptor beta chains from one sample sequenced in a study of CD8 T cells in ankylosing spondylitis. TCRdb fed the 5' RACE reads into MiXCR, producing one record per CDR3 protein. The sample lists roughly 160,000 distinct CDR3 sequences, roughly 10% occurring once. The specimen sequenced was blood, either unsorted or a sorted T cell fraction (not recorded which). The origin of the receptors is a female donor with ankylosing spondylitis or in good health (not recorded which).

This clonotype showed up many times. The chain couples TRBV24-1 to TRBJ2-5, with D tentatively TRBD2 (5 bases). The CDR3 is 15 amino acids. The germline gives CDR1 KGHDR, CDR2 SFDVKD. Trimming stripped 1 base from V and 2 bases from J, with 10 bases between. The chain's CDR3 is CATSDLSGVQETQYF. In DNA, the CDR3 is TGTGCCACCAGTGATTTATCCGGGGTTCAAGAGACCCAGTACTTC.

This clonotype was observed a few times. The rearrangement joins TRBV5-6 to TRBJ2-1; D is unclear. There are 13 residues in the CDR3. Germline loops: CDR1 SGHDT, CDR2 YYEEEE. V lost 2 bases and J lost 9, with 12 bases in between. DNA for the CDR3: TGTGCCAGCAGCTTCGGCTACTTCGCTGAGCAGTTCTTC. Its protein is CASSFGYFAEQFF.

This clonotype was found a few times. V gene TRBV7-9 combines with J gene TRBJ2-7, with D possibly matching TRBD1 (6 bases). Germline loops: CDR1 SEHNR, CDR2 FQNEAQ (reference sequence). The CDR3 length is 17 residues. V lost 5 bases, J lost 1 base, and 21 bases lay in between. This CDR3 is CASSPPGPDRRSYEQYF. DNA of the CDR3: TGTGCCAGCAGCCCCCCAGGACCTGACAGGCGTTCCTACGAGCAGTACTTC.

This clonotype was seen at least ten times. This chain uses TRBV27 with TRBJ2-7, with unresolved D. The length of the CDR3 is 13 residues. Per the germline V gene, CDR1 is MNHEY and CDR2 is SMNVEV (reference sequence). Trimming stripped 0 bases from V and 5 bases from J, with 8 bases between. The CDR3 DNA follows: TGTGCCAGCAGTTTATCGAAGCGAAACGAGCAGTACTTC. The encoded protein is CASSLSKRNEQYF.

This clonotype was observed a few times. J is TRBJ2-1 and V is TRBV27; D ambiguous. Trimming took off 4 bases at V and 6 bases at J, with 16 bases between the two ends. Germline CDR1 MNHEY, CDR2 SMNVEV (reference sequence). The CDR3 runs 15 residues. In nucleotides, the CDR3 is TGTGCCAGCAGTTACGACATCGTCGGTTCCAATGAGCAGTTCTTC. This sequence encodes CASSYDIVGSNEQFF.

This sequence joins TRBV7-8 and TRBJ1-4, with D hard to call. CDR3 length equals 15 residues. Germline CDR1 SGHVS, CDR2 FQNEAQ. V lost 3 bases and J 8 bases, leaving 16 bases between the germline ends. Written as DNA, the CDR3 is TGTGCCAGCAGCTTCGATAGCCAGTGGATAGAAAAACTGTTTTTT. Its protein product is CASSFDSQWIEKLFF.

The chain links TRBV28 to TRBJ1-1; no reliable D call. V dropped 7 bases and J dropped 11 bases, with 20 bases sitting between them. CDR1 is MDHEN, CDR2 SYDVKM, per germline. This CDR3 has 13 residues. CDR3 sequence (DNA): TGTGCCAGCACCGACCCAGCCGGTGTGGGCGCTTTCTTT. Residues: CASTDPAGVGAFF.

This sequence joins TRBV20-1 and TRBJ2-5, with D hard to call. The CDR3 has 13 amino acids. V was clipped by 8 bases and J by 0 bases, with 13 bases between them. Germline CDR1 and CDR2: DFQATT and SNEGSKA (reference sequence). The CDR3 here is CSSQAKYQETQYF. Written as DNA, the CDR3 is TGCAGTTCGCAGGCTAAGTACCAAGAGACCCAGTACTTC.

V and J are TRBV28 and TRBJ2-5; tentatively, D is TRBD2 (6 bases). Trimming removed 3 bases at V and 0 bases at J, with 8 bases between. From germline, CDR1 is MDHEN and CDR2 SYDVKM. There are 14 residues in the CDR3. The CDR3 region is CASSFGGNQETQYF. The CDR3, as DNA: TGTGCCAGCAGTTTCGGGGGAAACCAAGAGACCCAGTACTTC.

Ten or more counts support this clonotype. The V and J genes are TRBV11-2 and TRBJ2-2; D tentatively reads TRBD1 or TRBD2 (5 bases each). The germline V gene has CDR1 SGHAT and CDR2 FQNNGV. This CDR3 is 13 amino acids long. Trimming left V 4 bases short and J 5 bases short, with 8 bases between. CDR3 amino acids: CASSYRRTGELFF. DNA of the CDR3: TGTGCCAGCAGCTACAGGAGGACCGGGGAGCTGTTTTTT.

CDR3 sequence (DNA): TGTGCCAGCAGTTGGAGCGGCTCCTACAATGAGCAGTTCTTC. It codes for CASSWSGSYNEQFF. V is TRBV27 and J is TRBJ2-1; possibly TRBD2 for D (5 bases). Trimming removed 4 bases at V and 0 bases at J, with 7 bases between. The CDR3 has 14 residues. In germline, CDR1 is MNHEY, CDR2 SMNVEV (reference sequence).

This clonotype was recorded at least ten times. The J gene is TRBJ2-5, the V gene TRBV7-9, with D tentatively TRBD2 (6 bases). V lost 4 bases to trimming and J lost 5 bases, with 14 bases between them. Germline-derived CDR1 and CDR2 are SEHNR and FQNEAQ (reference sequence). There are 14 residues in the CDR3. CDR3 nucleotides: TGTGCCAGCAGCTCCACCCGGGGGATGGAGACCCAGTACTTC. It yields the protein CASSSTRGMETQYF.

This clonotype was observed a handful of times. This chain joins TRBV6-2 or TRBV6-3 and TRBJ2-1; tentatively, D is TRBD2 (6 bases). CDR3 length equals 12 residues. V was pared by 2 bases and J by 10 bases, with 9 bases between. In germline, CDR1 is MNHEY, CDR2 SVGEGT. CDR3 sequence reads: CASSYAAGEQFF. The CDR3 DNA is TGTGCCAGCAGTTACGCTGCGGGGGAGCAGTTCTTC.

The table lists this clonotype with a few counts. This chain uses TRBV5-1 with TRBJ2-5; tentative D call: TRBD1 (6 bases). Germline V gene data show CDR1 as SGHRS and CDR2 as YFSETQ. Trimming shortened V by 4 bases and J by 4 bases, and 14 bases separated the two germline ends. The CDR3 length is 14 residues. CDR3 in DNA: TGCGCCAGCAGCACCCAGGGGTACCCAGAGACCCAGTACTTC. Translation gives CASSTQGYPETQYF.

This clonotype was detected ten times or more. The genes are TRBV29-1 and TRBJ1-1, with D possibly matching TRBD1 (5 bases). Looked up from germline, CDR1 is SQVTM and CDR2 is ANQGSEA. The germline V and J ends were trimmed by 4 bases and 6 bases, with 15 bases remaining between them. The CDR3 is made up of 13 amino acids. The CDR3 DNA reads as TGCAGCGTTGGTAGCCGTGGGGACGCTGAAGCTTTCTTT. This sequence encodes CSVGSRGDAEAFF. Drawing the rest from reference TRBV29-1 and TRBJ1-1, the complete variable domain is SAVISQKPSRDICQRGTSLTIQCQVDSQVTMMFWYRQQPGQSLTLIATANQGSEATYESGFVIDKFPISRPNLTFSTLTVSNMSPEDSSIYLCSVGSRGDAEAFFGQGTRLTVV.

This clonotype was found a few times. This chain links TRBV7-9 with TRBJ2-7; D could derive from TRBD1 or TRBD2 (5 bases each). V was shortened by 4 bases and J by 0 bases, with 10 bases between the two germline ends. The germline CDR1 and CDR2 sequences are SEHNR and FQNEAQ (reference sequence). This CDR3 has 14 amino acids. This chain's CDR3 is CASSSWGSSYEQYF. The CDR3 coding sequence is TGTGCCAGCAGCTCTTGGGGGAGCTCCTACGAGCAGTACTTC.

The V gene is TRBV11-2, the J gene TRBJ2-1; 9 nucleotides agree with TRBD2. This CDR3 region has 15 residues. With V trimmed by 6 bases and J by 9 bases, 12 bases remained unmatched. CDR1 and CDR2 from the germline V gene are SGHAT and FQNNGV. In nucleotides, the CDR3 is TGTGCCAGCAGACTACCGGGACTAGCAGGCGGTGAGCAGTTCTTC. As protein: CASRLPGLAGGEQFF.

This clonotype came up many times. V and J are TRBV4-2 and TRBJ2-2; 7 bases agree with TRBD1. Germline trimming cut 5 bases from V and 6 bases from J; bases unmatched to any gene: 3. Germline assignment: CDR1 LGHNA and CDR2 YNFKEQ. The CDR3 covers 13 residues. The CDR3 protein is CASSGTEAGELFF. The CDR3 DNA reads as TGTGCCAGCAGCGGGACAGAGGCCGGGGAGCTGTTTTTT.

As for this clonotype: Here the CDR3 omits its conserved ending phenylalanine or tryptophan, so a read error is the likely source. This sequence joins TRBV25-1 and TRBJ2-1; D is unresolved. The germline V and J ends were trimmed by 4 bases and 5 bases, with 12 bases remaining between them. The length of the CDR3 is 14 residues. Looked up from germline, CDR1 is MGHDK and CDR2 is SYGVNS. The CDR3 nucleotides are TGTGCCAGCAGTGGGTCGGACCGAAACAATGAGCAGTTCTTA. It translates to CASSGSDRNNEQFL.

The chain links TRBV6-2 or TRBV6-3 to TRBJ2-1; 10 bases line up with TRBD2. V shed 7 bases and J 4 bases; nucleotides not matched to a gene: 7. CDR1 is MNHEY, CDR2 SVGEGT, per germline. This CDR3 has 15 residues. The CDR3 DNA reads TGTGCCAGCACTCCTAGCGGGAGTAGGTACAATGAGCAGTTCTTC. Amino acids: CASTPSGSRYNEQFF.

The V gene is TRBV7-9, the J gene TRBJ2-3; unclear D gene. The CDR3 sequence is 12 residues long. Germline CDR1 reads SEHNR; CDR2 reads FQNEAQ (reference sequence). Trimming removed 6 bases at V and 1 base at J, with 5 bases between. CDR3 in DNA: TGTGCCAGCAGTCCTCGCACAGATACGCAGTATTTT. It specifies CASSPRTDTQYF.